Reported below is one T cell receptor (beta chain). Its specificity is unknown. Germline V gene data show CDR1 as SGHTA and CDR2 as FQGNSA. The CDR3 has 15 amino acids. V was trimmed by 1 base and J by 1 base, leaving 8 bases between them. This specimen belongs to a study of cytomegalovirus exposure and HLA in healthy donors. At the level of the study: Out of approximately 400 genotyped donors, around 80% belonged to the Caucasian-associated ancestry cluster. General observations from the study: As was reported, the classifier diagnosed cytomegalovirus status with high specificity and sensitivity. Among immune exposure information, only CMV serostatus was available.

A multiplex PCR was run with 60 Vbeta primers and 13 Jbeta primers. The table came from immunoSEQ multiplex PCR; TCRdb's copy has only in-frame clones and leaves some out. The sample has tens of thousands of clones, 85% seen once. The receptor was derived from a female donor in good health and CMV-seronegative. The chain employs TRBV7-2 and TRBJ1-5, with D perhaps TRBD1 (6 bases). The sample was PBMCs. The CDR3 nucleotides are TGTGCCAGCAGCTTAGATACAGGGAGCAATCAGCCCCAGCATTTT. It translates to CASSLDTGSNQPQHF.